What follows is one T cell receptor (beta chain) and its context. The CDR3 length is 17 residues. After removal of 1 base from V and 4 bases from J, the junction contained 8 bases not matched to a gene. Germline assignment: CDR1 LGHDT and CDR2 YNNKEL (reference sequence). Sequencing was performed with immunoSEQ multiplex PCR; in TCRdb, only in-frame clones are kept and a portion is missing. The table lists around 100,000 clones, 84% of them singletons. This record belongs to a study of blood T cell repertoires in COVID-19. This receptor was taken from a man between 70 and 80 years old with active or convalescent COVID-19. Sequencing used peripheral blood. This chain links TRBV3-1 (or the pseudogene TRBV3-2) with TRBJ2-1; 9 bases align to TRBD1. The CDR3 here is CASSQGPGTGNYNEQFF. The CDR3 bases are TGTGCCAGCAGCCAAGGGCCGGGGACAGGGAATTACAATGAGCAGTTCTTC.